The next 11 T cell receptor beta chains were all read from a single sample in a study of control samples from healthy donors and cancer patients. This table comes from immunoSEQ multiplex PCR, and its TCRdb copy is limited to in-frame clones, with some not included. The sample contains approximately 71,000 clones, under 90% of which appear only once. The specimen was PBMCs. These receptor sequences come from a man aged 55 to 70 with lung cancer.

This sequence joins TRBV5-1 and TRBJ2-3, with a possible D match to TRBD2 (6 bases). The CDR3 contains 16 residues. Deletions cut 1 base from V and 1 base from J, with 13 bases between. CDR1 is SGHRS, CDR2 YFSETQ, per germline. As DNA, the CDR3 is TGCGCCAGCAGCTTGTCAGACACGGGGGGCACAGATACGCAGTATTTT. This translates into CASSLSDTGGTDTQYF.

The chain combines TRBV14 with TRBJ2-2, with a tentative D call TRBD1 (6 bases). CDR3 length equals 16 residues. The ends were cut back, 5 bases at V and 2 bases at J, with 15 bases in the middle. Per the germline V gene, CDR1 is SGHDN and CDR2 is FVKESK. The CDR3 nucleotides read TGTGCCAGCAGCGCTGGACAGTTTTTCAACACCGGGGAGCTGTTTTTT. It is translated as CASSAGQFFNTGELFF.

The V and J genes are TRBV24-1 and TRBJ2-1; D may be TRBD2 (6 bases). CDR1 is KGHDR, CDR2 SFDVKD, per germline. The CDR3 has 15 amino acids. The V end was cut by 3 bases, the J end by 4 bases, with 12 bases between. The CDR3 here is CATSDGTSTYNEQFF. Written as DNA, the CDR3 is TGTGCCACCAGTGATGGGACTTCAACTTACAATGAGCAGTTCTTC.

V usage is TRBV20-1 and J usage is TRBJ1-1, with 7 bases lining up with TRBD1. With V trimmed by 6 bases and J by 3 bases, 1 base remained unmatched. The CDR3 loop spans 11 amino acids. Germline assignment: CDR1 DFQATT and CDR2 SNEGSKA (reference sequence). In DNA, the CDR3 is TGCAGTGCCCAGGGGGACACTGAAGCTTTCTTT. It encodes CSAQGDTEAFF.

V and J are TRBV3-1 (or the pseudogene TRBV3-2) and TRBJ1-4, with 10 bases fitting TRBD1. CDR3 length: 14 residues. Germline V lookup: CDR1 LGHDT, CDR2 YNNKEL (reference sequence). V lost 1 base, J lost 10 bases, and 3 bases stayed unmatched. The CDR3 DNA reads TGTGCCAGCAGCCAAGGGACAGGGGGAAGAAAACTGTTTTTT. Its translation: CASSQGTGGRKLFF.

This chain joins TRBV5-1 and TRBJ2-5; D is unclear. V gave up 1 base and J gave up 1 base, with 11 bases separating them. This CDR3 has 15 residues. The germline gives CDR1 SGHRS, CDR2 YFSETQ. CDR3 residues: CASSLRSAVQETQYF. The CDR3 bases are TGCGCCAGCAGCTTGCGCAGCGCAGTCCAAGAGACCCAGTACTTC.

In this sample, this clone turned up once. This chain connects TRBV5-8 to TRBJ1-6, with D perhaps matching TRBD1 (5 bases). The CDR3 length is 16 residues. CDR1 is SGHTS and CDR2 is YDEGEE in the germline V gene. Trimming pared 0 bases from V and 0 bases from J, leaving 7 bases between. In DNA, the CDR3 is TGTGCCAGCAGCTTGGAGGGGAGCTCCTATAATTCACCCCTCCACTTT. The encoded protein is CASSLEGSSYNSPLHF.

The rearrangement uses TRBV4-1 and TRBJ1-1; D possibly corresponds to TRBD1 (5 bases). The CDR3 sequence is 14 residues long. V was cut by 1 base and J by 4 bases, with 10 bases left in between. The germline gives CDR1 MGHRA, CDR2 YSYEKL. CDR3: CASSQGAGPTEAFF. CDR3 DNA sequence: TGCGCCAGCAGCCAAGGGGCAGGGCCCACTGAAGCTTTCTTT.

This sequence joins TRBV27 and TRBJ1-1; D may be TRBD1 (5 bases). The CDR3 runs to 14 residues. Germline CDR1 and CDR2: MNHEY and SMNVEV (reference sequence). Trimming stripped 3 bases from V and 4 bases from J, with 12 bases between. The CDR3 sequence is CASSLGGFFTEAFF. The CDR3 nucleotides are TGTGCCAGCAGTTTGGGGGGATTTTTCACTGAAGCTTTCTTT.

CDR3 in amino acids: CAWSLTYTDTQYF. The CDR3 DNA follows: TGTGCCTGGAGTCTGACATACACAGATACGCAGTATTTT. The chain joins TRBV30 to TRBJ2-3; no reliable D call. V lost 2 bases to trimming and J lost 2 bases, with 8 bases between them. This CDR3 has 13 amino acids. From germline, CDR1 is GTSNPN and CDR2 SVGIG (reference sequence).

The rearrangement uses TRBV5-6 and TRBJ1-1; the match to TRBD1 covers 9 bases. The junction had 10 bases not matched to a gene; V was cut back by 5 bases and J by 5 bases. CDR3 length: 15 residues. The germline V gene encodes CDR1 SGHDT and CDR2 YYEEEE. DNA of the CDR3: TGTGCCAGCAGGGCCGGGACAGGGCTTAGTACTGAAGCTTTCTTT. Its protein product is CASRAGTGLSTEAFF.